Listed below are T cell receptor beta chains from one sample, sequenced in a study of T cells in localized non-small cell lung cancer. TCRdb keeps only in-frame clones here, not all; method: immunoSEQ multiplex PCR. The sample includes fewer than 2,000 clones, roughly a third of them seen just once. The input for sequencing was lung tumor tissue, taken before any cancer treatment. These receptor sequences come from a male donor aged 60 or over with stage III squamous cell lung carcinoma. Each CDR3 is given with its conserved first and last residue.

TRBJ2-3 | 14 | TRBV19 | CASSIRVGWDTQYF
TRBJ1-2 | 12 | TRBV10-3 | CAISEDGDGYTF
TRBJ1-3 | 13 | TRBV6-8 | CASSTASGNTIYF
TRBJ1-2 | 18 | TRBV11-3 | CASSLGYSDRGTNYGYTF
TRBJ1-1 | 14 | TRBV6-8 | CASSYRAGGTEAFF
TRBJ1-1 | 13 | TRBV18 | CASSVQGRTEAFF
TRBJ1-6 | 16 | TRBV4-1 | CASSQRGTGLRSPLHF
TRBJ2-3 | 13 | TRBV18 | CASSPTGPDTQYF
TRBJ1-3 | 17 | TRBV19 | CASSIAGSPLSGNTIYF
TRBJ2-1 | 16 | TRBV11-3 | CASSRTGSKGGNEQFF
TRBJ1-2 | 14 | TRBV11-3 | CASSFGQGNYGYTF
TRBJ1-4 | 13 | TRBV19 | CASSQALGEKLFF
TRBJ1-5 | 14 | TRBV11-3 | CASSFPGGNQPQHF
TRBJ1-2 | 14 | TRBV6-8 | CASSRGGGQYGYTF
TRBJ2-3 | 12 | TRBV19 | CASSTLTDTQYF
TRBJ1-1 | 14 | TRBV11-3 | CASNRNRGNTEAFF
TRBJ1-4 | 12 | TRBV6-7 | CASSPDREKLFF
TRBJ1-3 | 16 | TRBV19 | CASSPGTDLSGNTIYF
TRBJ2-2 | 15 | TRBV9 | CASSTGVSNTGELFF
TRBJ1-6 | 14 | TRBV11-3 | CASSQGSWISPLHF
TRBJ2-3 | 15 | TRBV11-3 | CASSHVEDPADTQYF
TRBJ2-3 | 15 | TRBV19 | CASSTRGGGTDTQYF
TRBJ2-3 | 15 | TRBV19 | CASSSEVRSGDTQYF
TRBJ2-1 | 16 | TRBV19 | CASSLGTGGPQEEQFF
TRBJ1-5 | 13 | TRBV6-8 | CASSYFGGQPQHF
TRBJ2-1 | 16 | TRBV28 | CASSSTGTDFYNEQFF
TRBJ2-6 | 14 | TRBV29-1 | CSVEDRDRAGVLTF
TRBJ2-2 | 14 | TRBV7-4 | CASSPKGLAGELFF
TRBJ2-5 | 14 | TRBV9 | CASTGQGSFETQYF
TRBJ1-2 | 14 | TRBV6-8 | CASSIGQGISGYTF
TRBJ1-5 | 15 | TRBV28 | CASSFSSYSNQPQHF
TRBJ2-5 | 14 | TRBV7-2 | CASSLGVGRETQYF
TRBJ2-3 | 13 | TRBV28 | CASRGRRTDTQYF